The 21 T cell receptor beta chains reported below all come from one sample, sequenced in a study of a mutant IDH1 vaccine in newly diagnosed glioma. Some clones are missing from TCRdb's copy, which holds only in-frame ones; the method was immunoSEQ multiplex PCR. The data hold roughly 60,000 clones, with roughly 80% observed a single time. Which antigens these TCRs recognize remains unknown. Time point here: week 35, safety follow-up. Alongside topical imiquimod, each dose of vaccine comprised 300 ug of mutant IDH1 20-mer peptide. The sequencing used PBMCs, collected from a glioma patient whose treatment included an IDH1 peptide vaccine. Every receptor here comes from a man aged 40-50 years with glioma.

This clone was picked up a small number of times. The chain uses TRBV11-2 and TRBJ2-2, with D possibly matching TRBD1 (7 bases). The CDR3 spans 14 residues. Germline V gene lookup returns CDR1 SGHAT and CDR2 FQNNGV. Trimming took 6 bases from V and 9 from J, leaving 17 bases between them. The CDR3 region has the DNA TGTGCCAGCAGTAACGTGCAGGGGGGACGGGAGCTGTTTTTT. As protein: CASSNVQGGRELFF.

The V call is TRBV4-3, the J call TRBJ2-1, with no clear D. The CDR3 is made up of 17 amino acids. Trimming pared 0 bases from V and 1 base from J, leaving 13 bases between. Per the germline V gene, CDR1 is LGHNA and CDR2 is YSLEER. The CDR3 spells CASSQDLWAPSYNEQFF. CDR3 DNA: TGCGCCAGCAGCCAAGATCTCTGGGCGCCGTCCTACAATGAGCAGTTCTTC.

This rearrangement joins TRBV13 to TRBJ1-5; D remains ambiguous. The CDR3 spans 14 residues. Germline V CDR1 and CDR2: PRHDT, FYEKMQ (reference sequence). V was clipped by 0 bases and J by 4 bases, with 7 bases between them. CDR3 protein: CASSLGRANQPQHF. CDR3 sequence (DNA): TGTGCCAGCAGCTTAGGGAGGGCTAATCAGCCCCAGCATTTT.

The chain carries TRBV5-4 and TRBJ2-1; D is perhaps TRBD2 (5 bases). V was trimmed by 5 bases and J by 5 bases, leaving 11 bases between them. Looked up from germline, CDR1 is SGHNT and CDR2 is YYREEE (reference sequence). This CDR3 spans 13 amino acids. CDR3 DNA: TGTGCCAGCAGTACCCGGGATCACAATGAGCAGTTCTTC. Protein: CASSTRDHNEQFF.

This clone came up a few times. CDR3 DNA: TGCGCCAGCACGGACGGAAACATTCAGTACTTC. Translating it yields CASTDGNIQYF. J is TRBJ2-4 and V is TRBV5-1; D uncertain. V was trimmed by 6 bases and J by 6 bases, leaving 7 bases between them. The germline CDR1 and CDR2 sequences are SGHRS and YFSETQ. The length of the CDR3 is 11 residues.

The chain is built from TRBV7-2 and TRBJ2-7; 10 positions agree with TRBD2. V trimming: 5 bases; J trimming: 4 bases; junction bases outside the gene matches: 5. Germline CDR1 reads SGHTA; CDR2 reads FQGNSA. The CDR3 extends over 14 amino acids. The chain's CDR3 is CASSPAGGLYEQYF. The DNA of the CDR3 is TGTGCCAGCAGCCCAGCGGGAGGGCTATACGAGCAGTACTTC.

The CDR3 DNA follows: TGTGCCTGGGGATACGCCGAGACCCAGTACTTC. Translating it yields CAWGYAETQYF. This rearrangement joins TRBV30 to TRBJ2-5; D is uncertain. Trimming cost V 5 bases and J 5 bases, with 9 bases left between them. The CDR3 consists of 11 residues. The germline CDR1 and CDR2 sequences are GTSNPN and SVGIG (reference sequence). The full variable domain, its missing parts supplied by reference TRBV30 and TRBJ2-5, is SQTIHQWPATLVQPVGSPLSLECTVEGTSNPNLYWYRQAAGRGLQLLFYSVGIGQISSEVPQNLSASRPQDRQFILSSKKLLLSDSGFYLCAWGYAETQYFGPGTRLLVL.

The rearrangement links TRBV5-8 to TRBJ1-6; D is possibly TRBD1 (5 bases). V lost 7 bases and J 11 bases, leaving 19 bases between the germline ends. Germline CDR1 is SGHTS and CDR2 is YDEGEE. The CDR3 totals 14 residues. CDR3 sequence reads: CASGAEGKGTPLHF. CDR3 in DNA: TGTGCCAGCGGGGCCGAGGGAAAGGGAACACCCCTCCACTTT.

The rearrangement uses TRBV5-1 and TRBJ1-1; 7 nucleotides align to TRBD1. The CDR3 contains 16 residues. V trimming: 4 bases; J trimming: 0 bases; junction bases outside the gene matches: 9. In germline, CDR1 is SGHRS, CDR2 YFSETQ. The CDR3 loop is CASSRGFDRVNTEAFF. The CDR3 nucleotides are TGCGCCAGCAGCCGAGGGTTCGACAGGGTGAACACTGAAGCTTTCTTT.

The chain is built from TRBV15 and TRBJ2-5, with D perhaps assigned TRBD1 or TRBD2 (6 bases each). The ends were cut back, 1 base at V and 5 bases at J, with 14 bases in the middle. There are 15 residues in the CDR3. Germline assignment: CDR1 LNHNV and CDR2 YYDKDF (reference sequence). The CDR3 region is CATSRVGGRGETQYF. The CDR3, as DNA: TGTGCCACCAGCAGAGTTGGGGGGCGAGGGGAGACCCAGTACTTC.

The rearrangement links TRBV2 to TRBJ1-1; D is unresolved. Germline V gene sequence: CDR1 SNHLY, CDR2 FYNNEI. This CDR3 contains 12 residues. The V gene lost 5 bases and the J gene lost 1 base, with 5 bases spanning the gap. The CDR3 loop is CASSIKNTEAFF. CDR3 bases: TGTGCCAGCAGTATAAAGAACACTGAAGCTTTCTTT.

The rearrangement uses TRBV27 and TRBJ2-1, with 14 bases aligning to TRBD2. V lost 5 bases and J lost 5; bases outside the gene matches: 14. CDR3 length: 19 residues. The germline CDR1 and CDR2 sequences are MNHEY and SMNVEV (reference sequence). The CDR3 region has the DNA TGTGCCAGCAGTACCCTCCCCCGACTAGCGGGGGGGCTCGACAATGAGCAGTTCTTC. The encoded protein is CASSTLPRLAGGLDNEQFF.

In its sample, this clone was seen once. This chain's CDR3 is CASSGHGYNEQFF. The CDR3, as DNA: TGTGCCAGCAGTGGGCACGGATACAATGAGCAGTTCTTC. The genes are TRBV25-1 and TRBJ2-1, with D unresolved. Germline V CDR1 and CDR2: MGHDK, SYGVNS. The CDR3 totals 13 residues. Trimming cost V 4 bases and J 4 bases, with 8 bases left between them.

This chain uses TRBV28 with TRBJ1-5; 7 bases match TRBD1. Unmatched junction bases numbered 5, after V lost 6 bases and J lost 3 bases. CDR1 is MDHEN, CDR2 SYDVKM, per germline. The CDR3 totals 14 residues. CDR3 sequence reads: CASSGGGLNQPQHF. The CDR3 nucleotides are TGTGCCAGCAGCGGAGGGGGCCTCAATCAGCCCCAGCATTTT.

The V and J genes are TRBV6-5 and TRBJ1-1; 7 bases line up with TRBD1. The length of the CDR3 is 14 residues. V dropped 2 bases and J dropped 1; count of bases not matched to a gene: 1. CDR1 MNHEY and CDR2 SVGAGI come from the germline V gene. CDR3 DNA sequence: TGTGCCAGCAGTTACACAGGGGCGAACACTGAAGCTTTCTTT. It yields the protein CASSYTGANTEAFF.

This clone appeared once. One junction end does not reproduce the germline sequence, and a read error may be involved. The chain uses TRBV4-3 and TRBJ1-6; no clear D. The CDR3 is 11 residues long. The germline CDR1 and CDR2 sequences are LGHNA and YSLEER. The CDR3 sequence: CASSQDRTFTF. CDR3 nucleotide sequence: TGCGCCAGCAGCCAAGATCGAACCTTTACCTTT.

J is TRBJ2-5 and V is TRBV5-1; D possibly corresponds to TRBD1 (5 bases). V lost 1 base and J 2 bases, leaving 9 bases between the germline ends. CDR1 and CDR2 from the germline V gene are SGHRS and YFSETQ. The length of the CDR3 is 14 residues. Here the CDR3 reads CASSLQGTQETQYF. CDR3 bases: TGCGCCAGCAGCTTGCAGGGAACGCAAGAGACCCAGTACTTC.

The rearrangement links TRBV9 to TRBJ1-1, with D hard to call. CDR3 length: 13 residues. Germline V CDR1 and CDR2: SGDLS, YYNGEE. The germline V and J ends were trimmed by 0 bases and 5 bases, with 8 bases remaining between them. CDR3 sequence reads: CASSVADETEAFF. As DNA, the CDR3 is TGTGCCAGCAGCGTAGCTGATGAAACTGAAGCTTTCTTT.

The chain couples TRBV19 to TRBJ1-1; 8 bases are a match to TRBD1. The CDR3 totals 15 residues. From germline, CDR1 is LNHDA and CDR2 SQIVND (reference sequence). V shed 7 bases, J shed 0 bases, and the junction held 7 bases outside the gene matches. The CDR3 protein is CASKGRGQLNTEAFF. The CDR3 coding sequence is TGTGCCAGTAAGGGCAGGGGGCAATTGAACACTGAAGCTTTCTTT. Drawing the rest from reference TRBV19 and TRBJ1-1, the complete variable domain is DGGITQSPKYLFRKEGQNVTLSCEQNLNHDAMYWYRQDPGQGLRLIYYSQIVNDFQKGDIAEGYSVSREKKESFPLTVTSAQKNPTAFYLCASKGRGQLNTEAFFGQGTRLTVV.

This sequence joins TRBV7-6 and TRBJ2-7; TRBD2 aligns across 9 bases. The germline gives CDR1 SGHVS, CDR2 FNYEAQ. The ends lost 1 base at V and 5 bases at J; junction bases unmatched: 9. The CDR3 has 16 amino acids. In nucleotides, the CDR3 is TGTGCCAGCAGCTTAGGGGGCGGGAGGGCCTTGGACGAGCAGTACTTC. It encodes CASSLGGGRALDEQYF.

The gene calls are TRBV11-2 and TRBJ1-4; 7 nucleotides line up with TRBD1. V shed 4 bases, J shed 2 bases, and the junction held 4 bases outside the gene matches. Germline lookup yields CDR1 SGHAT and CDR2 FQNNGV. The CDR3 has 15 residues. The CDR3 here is CASSYTGATNEKLFF. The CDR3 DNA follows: TGTGCCAGCAGCTATACAGGGGCGACTAATGAAAAACTGTTTTTT.